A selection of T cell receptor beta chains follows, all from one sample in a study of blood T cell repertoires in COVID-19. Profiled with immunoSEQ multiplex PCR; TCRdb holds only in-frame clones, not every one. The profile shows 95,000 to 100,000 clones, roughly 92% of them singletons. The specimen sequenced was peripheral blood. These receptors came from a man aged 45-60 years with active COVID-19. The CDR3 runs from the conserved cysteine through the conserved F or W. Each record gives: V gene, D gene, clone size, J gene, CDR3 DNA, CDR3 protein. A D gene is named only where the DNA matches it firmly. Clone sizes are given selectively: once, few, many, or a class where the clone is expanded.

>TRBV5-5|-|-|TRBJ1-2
TGTGCCAGCAGCCCCCGGACCGTAGCGGCGGTGGATGGCTACACCTTC
CASSPRTVAAVDGYTF
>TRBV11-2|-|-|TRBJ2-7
TGTGCCAGCAGCTTAGGTGTCGGCAGGGTAAACGAGCAGTACTTC
CASSLGVGRVNEQYF
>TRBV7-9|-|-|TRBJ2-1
TGTGCCAGCAGCTTAATGGCGCCGGGAGCACATGAGCAGTTCTTC
CASSLMAPGAHEQFF
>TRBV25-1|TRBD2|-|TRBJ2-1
TGTGCCAGCGAAAGGAGGGTAGCGGGAAACAATGAGCAGTTCTTC
CASERRVAGNNEQFF
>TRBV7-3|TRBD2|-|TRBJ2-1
TGTGCCAGCAGCTTTGGGACTAGCGGGAGACGGGTGGGGAATGAGCAGTTCTTC
CASSFGTSGRRVGNEQFF
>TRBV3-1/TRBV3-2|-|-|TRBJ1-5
TGTGCCAGCAGCCAAACGTATAGCAGCAATCAGCCCCAGCATTTT
CASSQTYSSNQPQHF
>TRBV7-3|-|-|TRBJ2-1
TGTGCCAGCAGCGTTACTAGCAGCTCCTACAATGAGCAGTTCTTC
CASSVTSSSYNEQFF
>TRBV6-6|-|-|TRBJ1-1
TGTGCCAGCAGTCTTCCCGCCGGGAGTAAGCCTGAAGCTTTCTTT
CASSLPAGSKPEAFF
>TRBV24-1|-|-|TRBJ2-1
TGTGCCACCAGTGATTTGTCGCCAGCCGCCGGAGTGTACAATGAGCAGTTCTTC
CATSDLSPAAGVYNEQFF
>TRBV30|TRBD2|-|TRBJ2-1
TGTGCCTGGAGTGTACGACTAGCGGGAGGGAATGAGCAGTTCTTC
CAWSVRLAGGNEQFF
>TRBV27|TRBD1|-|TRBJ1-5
TGTGCCAGCAGTCCCCGCAGGGGGCAACAGCCCCAGCATTTT
CASSPRRGQQPQHF
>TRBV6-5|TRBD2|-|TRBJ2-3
TGTGCCAGCAGCCTGGGACTAGCGGGAGATACGCAGTATTTT
CASSLGLAGDTQYF
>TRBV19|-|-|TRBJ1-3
TGTGCCAGTAGTTTGACTTACGCCGGAAACACCATATATTTT
CASSLTYAGNTIYF
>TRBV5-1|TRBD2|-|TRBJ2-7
TGCGCCAGCAGCCCCCGACTAGCGGGACTACCATACGAGCAGTACTTC
CASSPRLAGLPYEQYF
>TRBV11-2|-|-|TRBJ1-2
TGTGCCAGCAGCTCAACCCGGTCTTCTCCGGGGGACTATGGCTACACCTTC
CASSSTRSSPGDYGYTF
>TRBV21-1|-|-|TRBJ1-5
TGTGCCAGCTTCCACAGGGAAAGGAGCAATCAGCCCCAGCATTTT
CASFHRERSNQPQHF
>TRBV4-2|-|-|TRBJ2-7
TGTGCCAGCAGTGAAGGGGGCTACGAGCAGTACTTC
CASSEGGYEQYF
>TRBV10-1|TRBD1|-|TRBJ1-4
TGCGCCAGCAGCCCGGGACAGGAGGTTGAAAAACTGTTTTTT
CASSPGQEVEKLFF
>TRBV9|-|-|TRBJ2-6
TGTGCCAGCAGCCCCCTGCAGGGGCCTATTGGGGCCAACGTCCTGACTTTC
CASSPLQGPIGANVLTF
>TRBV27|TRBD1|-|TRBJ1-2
TGTGCCAGCAGAATGACAGGGGCGAGCTATGGCTACACCTTC
CASRMTGASYGYTF
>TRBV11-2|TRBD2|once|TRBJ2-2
TGTGCCAGCAGCTTTACTAGCGGGAGAATTAGGGAGCTGTTTTTT
CASSFTSGRIRELFF
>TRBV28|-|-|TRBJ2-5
TGTGCCAGCAGTCGGAGTCCGGGGACCCAGTACTTC
CASSRSPGTQYF
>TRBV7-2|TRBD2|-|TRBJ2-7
TGTGCCAGCAGCCGGACTAGCGGGCCCTACGAGCAGTACTTC
CASSRTSGPYEQYF
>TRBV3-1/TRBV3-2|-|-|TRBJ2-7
TGTGCCAGCGCCCTCCGGCACATCGGGAGCTACGAGCAGTACTTC
CASALRHIGSYEQYF
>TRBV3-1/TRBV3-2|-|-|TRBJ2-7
TGTGCCAGCAGCCAAGATCGGGTTTTGAGTGAGCAGTACTTC
CASSQDRVLSEQYF
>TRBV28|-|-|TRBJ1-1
TGTGCCAGCAGTTTAGGTCTTTTAATCCTCAAAAGCGACACTGAAGCTTTCTTT
CASSLGLLILKSDTEAFF
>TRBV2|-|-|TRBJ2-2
TGTGCCAGCAGTGTTGCACTAGCAAACACCGGGGAGCTGTTTTTT
CASSVALANTGELFF
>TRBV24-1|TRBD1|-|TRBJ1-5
TGTGCCACCAGTGATTCATCCAAAACAGGGGGGTTCAATCAGCCCCAGCATTTT
CATSDSSKTGGFNQPQHF
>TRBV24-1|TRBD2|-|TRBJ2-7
TGTGCCAGCCGAGCGGGGGATGGCCTCGAGCAGTACTTC
CASRAGDGLEQYF
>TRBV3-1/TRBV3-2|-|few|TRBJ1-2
TGTGCCAGCAGCCTCCAAAGGGGTAGCTACACCTTC
CASSLQRGSYTF
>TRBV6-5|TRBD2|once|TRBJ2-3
TGTGCCATCGGGACTAGCGGGACTCGCACAGATACGCAGTATTTT
CAIGTSGTRTDTQYF
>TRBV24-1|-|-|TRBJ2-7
TGTGCCACCGGCTCTGGGAGCTCCTACGAGCAGTACTTC
CATGSGSSYEQYF
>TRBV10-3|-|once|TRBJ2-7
TGTGCCATCAGTGAGTCTCTCAGATTTCCCGAGCAGTACTTC
CAISESLRFPEQYF
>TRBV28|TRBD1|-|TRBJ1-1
TGTGCCAGCAGAGACCTGAAGGACAGGGTCACTGAAGCTTTCTTT
CASRDLKDRVTEAFF
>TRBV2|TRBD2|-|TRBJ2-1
TGTGCCAGCAGTGGGGGAGTAGCGGGGTACAATGAGCAGTTCTTC
CASSGGVAGYNEQFF
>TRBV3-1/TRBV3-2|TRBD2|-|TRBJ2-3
TGTGCCAGCAGCCATACTAGCGGGAAGTTGTTGGATACGCAGTATTTT
CASSHTSGKLLDTQYF
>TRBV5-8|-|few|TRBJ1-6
TGTGCCAGCAGCCCGGCCTATAATTCACCCCTCCACTTT
CASSPAYNSPLHF
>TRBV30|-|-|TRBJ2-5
TGTGCCTGGGCTCCGGGGGGCTCGGAGACCCAGTACTTC
CAWAPGGSETQYF
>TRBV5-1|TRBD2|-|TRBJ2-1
TGCGCCAGCAGCTTGGATCTCGCGGGAGAATACAATGAGCAGTTCTTC
CASSLDLAGEYNEQFF
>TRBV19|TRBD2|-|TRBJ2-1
TGTGCCAGTAACGGGAGGACTAGCGGGACCTACAATGAGCAGTTCTTC
CASNGRTSGTYNEQFF
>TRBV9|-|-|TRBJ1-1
TGTGCCAGCACCCCCTCGAGGAACGCTAACACTGAAGCTTTCTTT
CASTPSRNANTEAFF
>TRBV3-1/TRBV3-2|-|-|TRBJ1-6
TGTGCCAGCAGCCAAGGGGACACTAGGGCCCTCCACTTT
CASSQGDTRALHF
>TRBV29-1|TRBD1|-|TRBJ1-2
TGCAGCGTGGCAGGGGGAGACTATGGCTACACCTTC
CSVAGGDYGYTF
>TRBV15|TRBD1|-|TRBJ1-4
TGTGCCACCAACTTGGACAGGACGCTTGAAAAACTGTTTTTT
CATNLDRTLEKLFF